Below are 17 T cell receptor beta chains sequenced from a single sample in a study of CD8+CD57+ T cells in acquired aplastic anemia. Using genomic DNA as the template, TCR beta VDJ and CDR3 profiling was carried out. TCRdb fed the reads into MiXCR, producing one record per CDR3 protein. The sample holds about 190,000 distinct CDR3 sequences, roughly half seen once. The sample taken for sequencing was sorted CD4+, CD8+, or CD8+CD57+ T cells (not recorded which) from PBMCs. Every receptor here comes from a human donor in good health, serving as a control.

This clonotype was counted only a few times. An end of the junction differs from the germline gene, which may be a read error. This chain joins TRBV7-3 and TRBJ2-3; 12 bases agree with TRBD2. Germline assignment: CDR1 SGHTA and CDR2 FQGTGA. This CDR3 has 17 amino acids. The CDR3 DNA is TGTGCCAGCAGCTTGGGGGGACTAGCGGGTCGCACAGATACGCAGTATTTC. It codes for CASSLGGLAGRTDTQYF.

This clonotype was detected many times. The V gene is TRBV20-1, the J gene TRBJ2-2; 13 nucleotides agree with TRBD2. The CDR3 spans 14 residues. With 6 bases clipped from V and 7 bases from J, the junction kept 5 bases outside the gene matches. The germline V gene encodes CDR1 DFQATT and CDR2 SNEGSKA (reference sequence). DNA of the CDR3: TGCAGTGCCACTAGCGGGGGGGCCAGCGGGGAGCTGTTTTTT. Translating it yields CSATSGGASGELFF.

With regard to this clonotype: Since no conserved phenylalanine or tryptophan closes the CDR3, a read error is the likely cause. The CDR3 DNA reads as TGCAGTGCTAGAGATGCCCAGCTAGCTAGCTCCTACGAGCAGTACTGC. Its translation is CSARDAQLASSYEQYC. V is TRBV20-1 and J is TRBJ2-7, with D perhaps TRBD2 (5 bases). The CDR3 loop spans 16 amino acids. Germline V CDR1 and CDR2: DFQATT, SNEGSKA (reference sequence). The V end lost 0 bases, the J end lost 0 bases, and 15 bases lay between the germline ends.

A remark on this clonotype: This could be a read error, since a much larger clone is one nucleotide away. The gene calls are TRBV3-2 and TRBJ1-6. TRBV3-2 is a listed pseudogene. The CDR3 is 13 amino acids. The CDR3 DNA is TGTACCAGCAGCCAAGTCCTTAATTCACCCCTCCACTTT. Its protein is CTSSQVLNSPLHF.

The chain joins TRBV14 to TRBJ2-7; D is perhaps TRBD1 or TRBD2 (5 bases each). This CDR3 is 16 amino acids long. Germline values: CDR1 SGHDN, CDR2 FVKESK. V lost 0 bases and J lost 2, with 14 bases in between. As DNA, the CDR3 is TGTGCCAGCAGCCAAGACAGCGGACTGGGGGCCTACGAGCAGTACTTC. It codes for CASSQDSGLGAYEQYF.

The chain recombines TRBV7-6 with TRBJ2-7; the D is unclear. Between the trimmed V and J ends, which lost 5 bases and 2 bases, there was a span of 10 bases. The CDR3 extends over 13 amino acids. Per the germline V gene, CDR1 is SGHVS and CDR2 is FNYEAQ. DNA for the CDR3: TGTGCCAGCAGCCCCCGGCCCGCCTACGAGCAGTACTTC. Its protein product is CASSPRPAYEQYF.

The chain employs TRBV18 and TRBJ2-3; no clear D gene. The CDR3 runs to 13 residues. Trimming removed 5 bases from V and 1 base from J, with 7 bases in between. The V gene's germline CDR1 is KGHSH and CDR2 LQKENI. The CDR3 DNA reads as TGTGCCAGCTCATTTACCCGCACAGATACGCAGTATTTT. Its translation is CASSFTRTDTQYF.

This clonotype was counted at least ten times. This chain joins TRBV14 and TRBJ2-7; a weak D match, TRBD2 (6 bases). V was trimmed by 3 bases and J by 3 bases, leaving 9 bases between them. This CDR3 has 13 amino acids. Germline V gives CDR1 SGHDN, CDR2 FVKESK. In nucleotides, the CDR3 is TGTGCCAGCAGCCAGCAGGGAGGCTACGAGCAGTACTTC. It codes for CASSQQGGYEQYF.

This clonotype appeared many times. This chain joins TRBV7-2 and TRBJ2-1; the match to TRBD2 covers 7 bases. The CDR3 totals 15 residues. Germline CDR1 is SGHTA and CDR2 is FQGNSA. The V gene end was trimmed by 5 bases and the J gene end by 2 bases; junction bases not matched to a gene: 6. CDR3 sequence reads: CASSNLAVTYNEQFF. As DNA, the CDR3 is TGTGCCAGCAGCAATCTAGCGGTCACCTACAATGAGCAGTTCTTC.

V and J are TRBV11-1 and TRBJ1-5; D perhaps matches TRBD1 (6 bases). The V and J ends lost 6 bases and 0 bases respectively, with 21 bases between them. Germline CDR1 SGHAT, CDR2 FQDESV (reference sequence). There are 18 residues in the CDR3. This chain's CDR3 is CASSCSGTTLNSNQPQHF. Written as DNA, the CDR3 is TGTGCCAGCAGTTGCTCCGGGACAACACTCAATAGCAATCAGCCCCAGCATTTT. The full variable domain, rest sourced from reference TRBV11-1 and TRBJ1-5, is EAEVAQSPRYKITEKSQAVAFWCDPISGHATLYWYRQILGQGPELLVQFQDESVVDDSQLPKDRFSAERLKGVDSTLKIQPAELGDSAMYLCASSCSGTTLNSNQPQHFGDGTRLSIL.

Worth noting for this clonotype: This clone may be a read error of a much larger clone one base away. As the CDR3 is not closed by the conserved phenylalanine or tryptophan, this likely results from a read error. The J gene is TRBJ1-1, the V gene TRBV5-1; 7 bases map to TRBD1. This CDR3 is built from 14 residues. CDR1 and CDR2 (germline): SGHRS, YFSETQ. J was trimmed by 3 bases and V by 2 bases; bases with no gene match: 4. CDR3 amino acids: CASSLGGGDTEAFL. Written as DNA, the CDR3 is TGCGCCAGCAGCTTAGGAGGGGGCGACACTGAAGCTTTCCTT.

This clonotype came up a few times. V gene TRBV25-1 combines with J gene TRBJ2-7, with a possible D match to TRBD1 (6 bases). The CDR3 is 15 amino acids. The V and J ends lost 1 base and 1 base respectively, with 11 bases between them. CDR1 and CDR2 from the germline V gene are MGHDK and SYGVNS. The CDR3 protein is CASSEWATGSYEQYF. The DNA for the CDR3 is TGTGCCAGCAGTGAATGGGCCACAGGGTCCTACGAGCAGTACTTC.

This clonotype was detected a few times. The chain has TRBV10-2 and TRBJ2-7, with D possibly being TRBD1 (5 bases). CDR3 size: 16 residues. Trimming pared 7 bases from V and 1 base from J, leaving 20 bases between. CDR1 and CDR2 from the germline V gene are WSHSY and SAAADI. The CDR3 reads CASNAGPAWASYEQYF. CDR3 nucleotide sequence: TGCGCCAGCAACGCAGGGCCAGCCTGGGCTTCCTACGAGCAGTACTTC.

The V gene is TRBV15, the J gene TRBJ1-5; 11 bases map to TRBD1. The CDR3 has 15 amino acids. V shed 5 bases, J shed 7 bases, and the junction held 7 bases outside the gene matches. From germline, CDR1 is LNHNV and CDR2 YYDKDF (reference sequence). CDR3 region: CATSAGQGAGQPQHF. CDR3 sequence (DNA): TGTGCCACCAGCGCCGGACAGGGGGCCGGCCAGCCCCAGCATTTT.

CDR3 loop: CSARSSTDTQYF. The CDR3 DNA sequence: TGCAGTGCTAGATCTAGCACAGATACGCAGTATTTT. The chain combines TRBV20-1 with TRBJ2-3; D call uncertain. The CDR3 runs to 12 residues. V lost 2 bases, J lost 0 bases, and 3 bases lay in between. From germline, CDR1 is DFQATT and CDR2 SNEGSKA (reference sequence).

This clonotype turned up a few times. V is TRBV11-3 and J is TRBJ2-7; D could derive from TRBD1 or TRBD2 (5 bases each). This CDR3 has 15 residues. V was clipped by 5 bases and J by 0 bases, with 14 bases between them. Germline CDR1 reads SGHNT; CDR2 reads YENEEA. The CDR3 here is CASSPGEGSSYEQYF. The CDR3 coding sequence is TGTGCCAGCAGCCCAGGCGAGGGGAGCTCCTACGAGCAGTACTTC.

The gene calls are TRBV5-1 and TRBJ1-6; D call uncertain. This CDR3 region has 14 residues. The V and J ends lost 0 bases and 9 bases respectively, with 10 bases between them. Germline assignment: CDR1 SGHRS and CDR2 YFSETQ. The CDR3 here is CASSLVGRSSPLHF. In DNA form, the CDR3 reads TGCGCCAGCAGCTTGGTAGGAAGGAGTTCACCCCTCCACTTT.